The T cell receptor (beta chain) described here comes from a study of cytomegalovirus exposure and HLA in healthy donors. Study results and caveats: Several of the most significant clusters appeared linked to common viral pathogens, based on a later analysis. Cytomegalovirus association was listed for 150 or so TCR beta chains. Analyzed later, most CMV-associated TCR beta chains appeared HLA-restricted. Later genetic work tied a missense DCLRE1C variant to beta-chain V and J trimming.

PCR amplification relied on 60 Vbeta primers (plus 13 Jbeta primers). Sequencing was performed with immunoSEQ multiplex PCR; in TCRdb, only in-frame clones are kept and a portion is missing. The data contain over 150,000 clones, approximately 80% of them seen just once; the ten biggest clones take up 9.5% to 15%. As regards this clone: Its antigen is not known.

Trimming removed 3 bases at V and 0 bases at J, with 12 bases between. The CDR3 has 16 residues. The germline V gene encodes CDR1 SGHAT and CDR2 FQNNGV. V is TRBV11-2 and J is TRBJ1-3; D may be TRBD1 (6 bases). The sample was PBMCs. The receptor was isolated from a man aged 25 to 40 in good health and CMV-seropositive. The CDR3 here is CASSFQGISSGNTIYF. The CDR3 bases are TGTGCCAGCAGCTTTCAGGGGATAAGCTCTGGAAACACCATATATTTT.